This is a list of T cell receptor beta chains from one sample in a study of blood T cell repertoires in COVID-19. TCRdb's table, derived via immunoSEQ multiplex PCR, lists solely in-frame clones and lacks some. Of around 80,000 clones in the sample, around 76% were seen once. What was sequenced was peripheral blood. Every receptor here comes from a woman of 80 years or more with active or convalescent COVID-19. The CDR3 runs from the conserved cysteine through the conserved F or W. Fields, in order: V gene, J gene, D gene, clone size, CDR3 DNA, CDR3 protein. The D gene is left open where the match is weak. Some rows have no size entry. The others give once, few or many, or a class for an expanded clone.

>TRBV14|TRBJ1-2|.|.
TGTGCCAGCAGCCCAAGGAACGGGGATGGCTACACCTTC
CASSPRNGDGYTF
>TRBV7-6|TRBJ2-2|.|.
TGTGCCAGCAGTCCGATGGGGGCCACGAACACCGGGGAGCTGTTTTTT
CASSPMGATNTGELFF
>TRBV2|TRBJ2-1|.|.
TGTGCCAGCAGTGGTTCGGCGGGCTCCTACAATGAGCAGTTCTTC
CASSGSAGSYNEQFF
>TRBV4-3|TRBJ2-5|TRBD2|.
TGCGCCAGCAGCCAATCTCGATTGGGACTAGCGGGGGGTCGGGGGGCCCAAGAGACCCAGTACTTC
CASSQSRLGLAGGRGAQETQYF
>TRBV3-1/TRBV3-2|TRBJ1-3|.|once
TGTGCCAGCAGCCAAGAAGGACAGAAGATGAGGAACACCATATATTTT
CASSQEGQKMRNTIYF
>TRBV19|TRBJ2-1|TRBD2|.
TGTGCCAGTAGGCTAAGCGGGGGGGGAAATGAGCAGTTCTTC
CASRLSGGGNEQFF
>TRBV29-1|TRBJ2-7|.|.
TGCAGCGTTTCGGGGGGCTTCTACGAGCAGTACTTC
CSVSGGFYEQYF
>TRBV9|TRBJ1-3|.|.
TGTGCCAGCAGCGGAGTTCCGGGGAGCGGCGCTGGAAACACCATATATTTT
CASSGVPGSGAGNTIYF
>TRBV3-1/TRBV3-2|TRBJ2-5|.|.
TGTGCCAGCAGCCAAGTGAGAGGAGGGGCCCAGTACTTC
CASSQVRGGAQYF
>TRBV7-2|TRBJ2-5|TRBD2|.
TGTGCCAGCAGCCCCAGGACTAGCGGGGGGGGCTCCTCGGAGACCCAGTACTTC
CASSPRTSGGGSSETQYF